This T cell receptor (beta chain) was sequenced during a study of response to subunit inactivated influenza vaccine. TCRdb ran MiXCR on the RT-PCR reads and lists one entry per CDR3 protein. Of approximately 300,000 distinct CDR3 sequences in the sample, around 22% are singletons; the top ten hold 10%. J was trimmed by 10 bases and V by 6 bases; bases with no gene match: 12. CDR1 and CDR2 (germline): DFQATT, SNEGSKA (reference sequence). This CDR3 comprises 13 residues. This TCR came from a man between 50 and 70 years old who received an inactivated influenza vaccine. This rearrangement joins TRBV20-1 to TRBJ2-1, with 7 bases matching TRBD1. Source: PBMCs from blood, taken 21 months after vaccination. The CDR3 loop reads CSARTGATIEQFF. CDR3 DNA sequence: TGCAGTGCACGAACAGGGGCTACAATCGAGCAGTTCTTC.